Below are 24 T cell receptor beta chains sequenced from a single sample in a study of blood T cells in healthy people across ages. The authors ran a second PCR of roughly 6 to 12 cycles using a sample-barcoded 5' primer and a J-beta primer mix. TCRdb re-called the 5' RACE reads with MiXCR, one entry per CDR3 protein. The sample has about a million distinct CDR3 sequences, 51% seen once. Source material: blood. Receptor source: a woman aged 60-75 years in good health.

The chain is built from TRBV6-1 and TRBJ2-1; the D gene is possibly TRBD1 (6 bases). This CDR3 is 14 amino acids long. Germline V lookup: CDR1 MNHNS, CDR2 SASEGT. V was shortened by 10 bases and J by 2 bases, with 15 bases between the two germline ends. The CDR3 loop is CATRGGYAYNEQFF. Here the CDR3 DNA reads TGTGCCACCAGGGGCGGGTACGCCTACAATGAGCAGTTCTTC.

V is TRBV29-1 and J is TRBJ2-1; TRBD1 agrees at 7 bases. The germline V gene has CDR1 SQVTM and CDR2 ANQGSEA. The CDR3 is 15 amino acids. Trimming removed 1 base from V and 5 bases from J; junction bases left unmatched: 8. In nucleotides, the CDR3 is TGCAGCGTTGAAGTCACCGGGACAGTTGACAATGAGCAGTTCTTC. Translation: CSVEVTGTVDNEQFF.

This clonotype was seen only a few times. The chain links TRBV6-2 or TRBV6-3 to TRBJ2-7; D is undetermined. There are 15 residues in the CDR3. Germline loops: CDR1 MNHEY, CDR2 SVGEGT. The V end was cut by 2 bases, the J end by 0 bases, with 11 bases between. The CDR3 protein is CASSYDQPHSYEQYF. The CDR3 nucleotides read TGTGCCAGCAGTTACGATCAGCCCCACTCCTACGAGCAGTACTTC.

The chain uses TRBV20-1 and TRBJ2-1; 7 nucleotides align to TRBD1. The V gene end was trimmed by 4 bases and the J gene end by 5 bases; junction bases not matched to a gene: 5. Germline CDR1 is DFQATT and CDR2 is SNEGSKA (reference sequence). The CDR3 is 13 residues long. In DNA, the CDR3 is TGCAGTGCTACGGGGACAGACCACAATGAGCAGTTCTTC. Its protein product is CSATGTDHNEQFF.

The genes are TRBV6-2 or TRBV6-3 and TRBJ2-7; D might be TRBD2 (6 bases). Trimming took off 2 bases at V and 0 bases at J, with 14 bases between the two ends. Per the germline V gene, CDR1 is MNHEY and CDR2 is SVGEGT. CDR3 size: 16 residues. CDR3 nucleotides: TGTGCCAGCAGTTACGCGAGCGGGCGGAGCTCCTACGAGCAGTACTTC. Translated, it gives CASSYASGRSSYEQYF.

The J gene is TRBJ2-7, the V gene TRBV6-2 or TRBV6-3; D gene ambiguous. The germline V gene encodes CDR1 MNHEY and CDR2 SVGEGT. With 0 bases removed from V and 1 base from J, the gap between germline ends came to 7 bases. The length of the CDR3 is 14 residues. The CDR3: CASSYSRVSYEQYF. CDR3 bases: TGTGCCAGCAGTTACTCCCGAGTATCCTACGAGCAGTACTTC.

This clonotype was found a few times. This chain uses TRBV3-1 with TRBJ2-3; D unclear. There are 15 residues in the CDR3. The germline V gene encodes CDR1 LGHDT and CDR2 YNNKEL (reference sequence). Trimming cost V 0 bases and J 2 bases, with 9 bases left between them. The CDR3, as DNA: TGTGCCAGCAGCCAAGATACCGTCAACACAGATACGCAGTATTTT. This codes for CASSQDTVNTDTQYF.

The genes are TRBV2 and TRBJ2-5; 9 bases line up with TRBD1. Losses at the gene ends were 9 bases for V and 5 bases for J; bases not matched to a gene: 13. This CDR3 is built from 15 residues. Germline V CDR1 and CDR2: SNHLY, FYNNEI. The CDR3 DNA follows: TGTGCCAGTACCCAGACAGGGGGTATGATGGAGACCCAGTACTTC. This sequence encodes CASTQTGGMMETQYF.

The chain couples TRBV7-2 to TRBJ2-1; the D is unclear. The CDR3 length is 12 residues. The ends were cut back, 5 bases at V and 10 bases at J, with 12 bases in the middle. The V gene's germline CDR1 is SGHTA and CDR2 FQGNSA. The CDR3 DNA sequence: TGTGCCAGCAGCAAATTAGGAGTGGAGCAGTTCTTC. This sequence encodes CASSKLGVEQFF.

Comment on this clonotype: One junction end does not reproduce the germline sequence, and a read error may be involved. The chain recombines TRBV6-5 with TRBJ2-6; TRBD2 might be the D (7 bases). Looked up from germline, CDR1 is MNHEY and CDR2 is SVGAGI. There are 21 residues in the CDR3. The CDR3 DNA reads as TGTGCCAGCGGTTACTCTTACGGGGGGCGGGGACAAAGCTCTGGGGCCAACGTCCTGACTTTC. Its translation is CASGYSYGGRGQSSGANVLTF.

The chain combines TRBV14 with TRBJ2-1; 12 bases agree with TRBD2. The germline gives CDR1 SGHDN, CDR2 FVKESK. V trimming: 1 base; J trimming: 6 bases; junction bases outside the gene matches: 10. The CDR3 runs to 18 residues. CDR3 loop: CASSQGWTSGTGGNEQFF. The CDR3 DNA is TGTGCCAGCAGCCAAGGTTGGACTAGCGGGACTGGAGGCAATGAGCAGTTCTTC.

The CDR3 reads CASSLEVESVEQFF. The CDR3 bases are TGTGCCAGCAGCTTAGAGGTCGAGTCGGTCGAGCAGTTCTTC. The chain combines TRBV7-9 with TRBJ2-1; D not resolved. This CDR3 has 14 amino acids. Germline CDR1 reads SEHNR; CDR2 reads FQNEAQ (reference sequence). The germline V and J ends were trimmed by 1 base and 10 bases, with 14 bases remaining between them.

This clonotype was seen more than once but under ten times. This CDR3 reads CSVRTGLLETQYF. CDR3 nucleotides: TGCAGCGTCCGGACAGGGTTGTTGGAGACCCAGTACTTC. J is TRBJ2-5 and V is TRBV29-1; TRBD1 matches at 8 bases. This CDR3 spans 13 amino acids. Per the germline V gene, CDR1 is SQVTM and CDR2 is ANQGSEA. The ends lost 6 bases at V and 5 bases at J; junction bases unmatched: 8.

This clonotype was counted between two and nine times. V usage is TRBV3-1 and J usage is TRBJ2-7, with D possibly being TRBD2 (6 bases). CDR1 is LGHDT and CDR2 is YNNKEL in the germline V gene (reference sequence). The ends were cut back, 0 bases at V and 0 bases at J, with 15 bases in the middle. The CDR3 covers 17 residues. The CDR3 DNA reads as TGTGCCAGCAGCCAAGAAAGGTGGGGGGACCGCTCCTACGAGCAGTACTTC. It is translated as CASSQERWGDRSYEQYF.

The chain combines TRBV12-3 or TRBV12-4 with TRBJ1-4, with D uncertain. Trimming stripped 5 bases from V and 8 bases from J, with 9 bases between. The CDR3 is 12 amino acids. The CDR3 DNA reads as TGTGCCAGCAGTCATGGAGGAGAAAAACTGTTTTTT. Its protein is CASSHGGEKLFF.

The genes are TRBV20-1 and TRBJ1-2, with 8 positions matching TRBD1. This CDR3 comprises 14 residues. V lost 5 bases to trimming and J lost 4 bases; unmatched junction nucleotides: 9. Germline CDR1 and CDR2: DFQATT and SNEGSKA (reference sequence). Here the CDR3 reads CSARLDREVYGYTF. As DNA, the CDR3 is TGCAGTGCTCGCCTGGACAGGGAGGTCTATGGCTACACCTTC.

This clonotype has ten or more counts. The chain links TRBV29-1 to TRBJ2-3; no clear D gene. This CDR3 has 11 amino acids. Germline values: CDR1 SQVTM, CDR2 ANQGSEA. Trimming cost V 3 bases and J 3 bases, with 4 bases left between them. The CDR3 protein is CSVDGTDTQYF. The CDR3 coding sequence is TGCAGCGTTGATGGGACAGATACGCAGTATTTT.

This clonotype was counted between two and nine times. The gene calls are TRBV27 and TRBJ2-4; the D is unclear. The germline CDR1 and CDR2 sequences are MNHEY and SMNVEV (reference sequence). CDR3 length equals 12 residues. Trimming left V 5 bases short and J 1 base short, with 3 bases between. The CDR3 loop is CASSDAKNIQYF. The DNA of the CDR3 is TGTGCCAGCAGTGATGCCAAAAACATTCAGTACTTC.

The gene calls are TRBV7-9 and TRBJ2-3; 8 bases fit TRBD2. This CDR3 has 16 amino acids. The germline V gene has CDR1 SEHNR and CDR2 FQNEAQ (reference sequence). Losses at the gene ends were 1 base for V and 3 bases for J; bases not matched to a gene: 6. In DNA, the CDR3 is TGTGCCAGCAGCTTAGAGAGGTCTAGCGGGACAGATACGCAGTATTTT. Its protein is CASSLERSSGTDTQYF.

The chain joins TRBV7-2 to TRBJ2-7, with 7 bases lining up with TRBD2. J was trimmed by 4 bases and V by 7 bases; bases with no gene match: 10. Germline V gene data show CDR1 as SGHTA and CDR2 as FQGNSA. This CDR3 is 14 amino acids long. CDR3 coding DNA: TGTGCCAGCACCTCCCGCGGGAGAGGTTACGAGCAGTACTTC. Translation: CASTSRGRGYEQYF.

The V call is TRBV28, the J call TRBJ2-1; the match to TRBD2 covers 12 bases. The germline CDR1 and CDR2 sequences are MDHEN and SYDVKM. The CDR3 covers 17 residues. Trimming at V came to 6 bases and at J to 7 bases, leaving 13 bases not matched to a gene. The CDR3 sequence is CASSVRPLTSGRNEQFF. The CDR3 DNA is TGTGCCAGCAGCGTTAGGCCCCTCACTAGCGGGAGGAATGAGCAGTTCTTC. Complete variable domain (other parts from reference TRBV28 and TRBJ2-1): DVKVTQSSRYLVKRTGEKVFLECVQDMDHENMFWYRQDPGLGLRLIYFSYDVKMKEKGDIPEGYSVSREKKERFSLILESASTNQTSMYLCASSVRPLTSGRNEQFFGPGTRLTVL.

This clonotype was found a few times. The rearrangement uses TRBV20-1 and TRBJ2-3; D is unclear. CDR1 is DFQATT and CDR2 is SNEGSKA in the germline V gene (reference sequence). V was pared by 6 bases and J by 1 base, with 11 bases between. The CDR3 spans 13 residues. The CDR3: CSAEGFGTDTQYF. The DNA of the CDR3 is TGCAGTGCGGAAGGGTTCGGCACAGATACGCAGTATTTT.

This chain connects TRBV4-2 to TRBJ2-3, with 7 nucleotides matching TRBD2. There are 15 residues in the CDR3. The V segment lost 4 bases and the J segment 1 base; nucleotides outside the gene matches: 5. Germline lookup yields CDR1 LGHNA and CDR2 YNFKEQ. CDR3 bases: TGTGCCAGCAGCCCAAGCGGGGAGCGCACAGATACGCAGTATTTT. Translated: CASSPSGERTDTQYF.

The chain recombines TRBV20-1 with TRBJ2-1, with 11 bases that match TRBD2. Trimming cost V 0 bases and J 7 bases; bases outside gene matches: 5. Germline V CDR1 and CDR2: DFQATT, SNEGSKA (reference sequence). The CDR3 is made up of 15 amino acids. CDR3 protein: CSARDLSGRANEQFF. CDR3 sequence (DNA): TGCAGTGCTAGAGACCTTAGCGGGAGGGCAAATGAGCAGTTCTTC.